This T cell receptor beta chain was obtained from a study of blood T cell repertoires in COVID-19. Study overall: Sites across the United States, Italy and Spain contributed samples from acute and convalescent COVID-19. PBMCs, B-cell-depleted T cells, or T cells were the source of the cDNA or gDNA that made up the material.

This clone was counted only a few times. V gave up 3 bases and J gave up 7 bases, with 16 bases separating them. The CDR3 runs 14 residues. Germline CDR1 is SGHTA and CDR2 is FQGNSA. Data came from immunoSEQ multiplex PCR; TCRdb stores just in-frame clones and leaves some out. The sample lists fewer than 20,000 clones, about 80% occurring once. Input material: peripheral blood. The V call is TRBV7-2, the J call TRBJ2-7, with D maybe TRBD2 (6 bases). This clonotype was obtained from a woman in her sixties or seventies with active COVID-19. The CDR3, as DNA: TGTGCCAGCAGCTTCGGGACTGGGTCCGGGGAGCAGTACTTC. It codes for CASSFGTGSGEQYF.